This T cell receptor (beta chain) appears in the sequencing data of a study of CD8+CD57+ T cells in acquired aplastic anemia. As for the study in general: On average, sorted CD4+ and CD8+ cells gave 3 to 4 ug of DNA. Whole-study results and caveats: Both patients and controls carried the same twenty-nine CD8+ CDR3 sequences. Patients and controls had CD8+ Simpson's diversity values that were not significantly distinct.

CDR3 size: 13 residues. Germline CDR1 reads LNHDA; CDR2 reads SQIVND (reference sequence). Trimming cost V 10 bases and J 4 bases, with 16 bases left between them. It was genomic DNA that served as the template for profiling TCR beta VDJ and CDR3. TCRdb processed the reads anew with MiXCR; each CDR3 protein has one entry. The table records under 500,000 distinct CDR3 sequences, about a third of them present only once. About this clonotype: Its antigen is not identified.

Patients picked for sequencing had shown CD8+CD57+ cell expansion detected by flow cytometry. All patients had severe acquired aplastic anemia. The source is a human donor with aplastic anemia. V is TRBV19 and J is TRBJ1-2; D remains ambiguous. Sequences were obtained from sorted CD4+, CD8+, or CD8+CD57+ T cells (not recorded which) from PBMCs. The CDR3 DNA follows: TGTGCCATAGTCGCTCCGGGATCCTATGGCTACACCTTC. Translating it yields CAIVAPGSYGYTF.